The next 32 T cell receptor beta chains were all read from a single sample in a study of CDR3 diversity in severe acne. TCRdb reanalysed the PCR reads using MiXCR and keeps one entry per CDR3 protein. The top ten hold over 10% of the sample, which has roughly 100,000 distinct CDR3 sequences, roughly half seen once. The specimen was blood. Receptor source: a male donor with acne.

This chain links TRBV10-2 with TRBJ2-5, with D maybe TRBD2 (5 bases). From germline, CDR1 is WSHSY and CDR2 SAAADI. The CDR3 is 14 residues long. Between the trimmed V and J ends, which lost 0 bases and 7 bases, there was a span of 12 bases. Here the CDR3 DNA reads TGCGCCAGCAGTGAGTCGGGCGGCCGGGGGACCCAGTACTTC. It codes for CASSESGGRGTQYF.

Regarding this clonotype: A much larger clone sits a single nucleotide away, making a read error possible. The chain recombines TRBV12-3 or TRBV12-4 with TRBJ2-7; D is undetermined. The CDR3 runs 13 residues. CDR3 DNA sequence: TGTGCCAGCAGCCCGACGCCCTCCCACGAGCAGTACTTC. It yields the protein CASSPTPSHEQYF.

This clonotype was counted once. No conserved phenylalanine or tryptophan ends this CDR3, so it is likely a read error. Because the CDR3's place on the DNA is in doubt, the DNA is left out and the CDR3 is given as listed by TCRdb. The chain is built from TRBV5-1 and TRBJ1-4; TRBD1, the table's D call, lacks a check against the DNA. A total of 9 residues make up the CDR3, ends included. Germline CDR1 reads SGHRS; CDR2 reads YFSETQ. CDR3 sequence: CASRVDRTY.

CDR3 residues: CASVQGAKTEAFF. CDR3 bases: TGTGCCAGTGTACAGGGGGCTAAAACTGAAGCTTTCTTT. V gene TRBV7-9 combines with J gene TRBJ1-1; 9 positions match TRBD1. The CDR3 runs 13 residues. Unmatched junction bases numbered 7, after V lost 9 bases and J lost 5 bases. Germline CDR1 is SEHNR and CDR2 is FQNEAQ (reference sequence).

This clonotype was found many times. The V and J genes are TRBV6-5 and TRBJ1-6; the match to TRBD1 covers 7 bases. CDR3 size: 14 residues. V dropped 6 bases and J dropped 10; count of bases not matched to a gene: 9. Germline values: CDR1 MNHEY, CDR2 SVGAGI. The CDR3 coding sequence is TGTGCCAGCAGGACCGGGACAGTCCCCTCACCCCTCCACTTT. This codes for CASRTGTVPSPLHF.

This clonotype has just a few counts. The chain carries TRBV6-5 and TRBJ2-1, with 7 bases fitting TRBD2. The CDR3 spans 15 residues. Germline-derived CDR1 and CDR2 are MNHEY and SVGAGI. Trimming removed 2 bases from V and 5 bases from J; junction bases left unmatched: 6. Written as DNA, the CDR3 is TGTGCCAGCAGTTACAAGTACGCGGGGGACAATGAGCAGTTCTTC. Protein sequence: CASSYKYAGDNEQFF.

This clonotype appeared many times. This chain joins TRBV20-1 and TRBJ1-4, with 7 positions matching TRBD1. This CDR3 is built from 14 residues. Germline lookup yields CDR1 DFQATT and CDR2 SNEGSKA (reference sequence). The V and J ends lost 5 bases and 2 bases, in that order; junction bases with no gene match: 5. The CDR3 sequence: CSAAQTGTNEKLFF. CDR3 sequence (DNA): TGCAGTGCTGCCCAGACAGGGACTAATGAAAAACTGTTTTTT.

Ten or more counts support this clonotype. The CDR3 DNA follows: TGTGCCACCAGCAGAGACAGGGGTGGGGCCAACGTCCTGACTTTC. Translation gives CATSRDRGGANVLTF. The chain joins TRBV15 to TRBJ2-6; weak D call: TRBD1 (6 bases). This CDR3 is 15 amino acids long. Per the germline V gene, CDR1 is LNHNV and CDR2 is YYDKDF (reference sequence). V was clipped by 0 bases and J by 3 bases, with 6 bases between them. The full variable domain, its missing parts supplied by reference TRBV15 and TRBJ2-6, is DAMVIQNPRYQVTQFGKPVTLSCSQTLNHNVMYWYQQKSSQAPKLLFHYYDKDFNNEADTPDNFQSRRPNTSFCFLDIRSPGLGDTAMYLCATSRDRGGANVLTFGAGSRLTVL.

The CDR3 sequence is CASSDPLAGGTYEQYF. The DNA for the CDR3 is TGTGCCAGCAGCGACCCCCTAGCGGGAGGTACCTACGAGCAGTACTTC. The gene calls are TRBV7-8 and TRBJ2-7; TRBD2 agrees at 11 bases. Germline-derived CDR1 and CDR2 are SGHVS and FQNEAQ. The CDR3 extends over 16 amino acids. V trimming: 5 bases; J trimming: 2 bases; junction bases outside the gene matches: 8. The full variable domain, completed using reference TRBV7-8 and TRBJ2-7, is GAGVSQSPRYKVAKRGQDVALRCDPISGHVSLFWYQQALGQGPEFLTYFQNEAQLDKSGLPSDRFFAERPEGSVSTLKIQRTQQEDSAVYLCASSDPLAGGTYEQYFGPGTRLTVT.

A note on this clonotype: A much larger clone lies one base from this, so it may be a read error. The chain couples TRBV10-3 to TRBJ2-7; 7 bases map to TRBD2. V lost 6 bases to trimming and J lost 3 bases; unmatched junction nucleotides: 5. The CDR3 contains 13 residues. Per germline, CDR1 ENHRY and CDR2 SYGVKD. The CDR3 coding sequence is TGTGCCATCAGGGGGGGGAGATTCTACGAGCAGTACTTC. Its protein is CAIRGGRFYEQYF.

The CDR3 bases are TGCAGTGCTAGACCTAGTAGCGGGGAGCTGTTTTTT. It encodes CSARPSSGELFF. V and J are TRBV20-1 and TRBJ2-2; unclear D gene. The CDR3 extends over 12 amino acids. Trimming removed 2 bases at V and 7 bases at J, with 8 bases between. CDR1 is DFQATT, CDR2 SNEGSKA, per germline (reference sequence).

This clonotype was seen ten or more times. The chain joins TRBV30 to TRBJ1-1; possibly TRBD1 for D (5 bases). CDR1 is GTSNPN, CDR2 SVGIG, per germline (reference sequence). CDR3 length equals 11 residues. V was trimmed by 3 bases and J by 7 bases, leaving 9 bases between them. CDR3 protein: CAWRRGNEAFF. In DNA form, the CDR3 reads TGTGCCTGGAGAAGGGGAAATGAAGCTTTCTTT.

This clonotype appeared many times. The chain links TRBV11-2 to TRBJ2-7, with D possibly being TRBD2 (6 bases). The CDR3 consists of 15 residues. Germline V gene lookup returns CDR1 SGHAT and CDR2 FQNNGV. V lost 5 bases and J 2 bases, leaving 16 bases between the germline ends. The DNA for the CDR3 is TGTGCCAGCAGCCCCCATTCCGGGGGAACCTACGAGCAGTACTTC. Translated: CASSPHSGGTYEQYF.

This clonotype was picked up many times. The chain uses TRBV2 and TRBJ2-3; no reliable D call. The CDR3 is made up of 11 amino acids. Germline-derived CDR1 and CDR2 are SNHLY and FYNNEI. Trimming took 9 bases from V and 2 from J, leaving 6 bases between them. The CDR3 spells CASKNTDTQYF. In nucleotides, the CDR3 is TGTGCCAGTAAAAACACAGATACGCAGTATTTT.

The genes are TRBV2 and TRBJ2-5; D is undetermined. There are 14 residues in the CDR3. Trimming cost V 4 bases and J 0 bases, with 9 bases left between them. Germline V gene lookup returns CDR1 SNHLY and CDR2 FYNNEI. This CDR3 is CASSVVGYQETQYF. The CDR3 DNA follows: TGTGCCAGCAGTGTGGTGGGGTACCAAGAGACCCAGTACTTC.

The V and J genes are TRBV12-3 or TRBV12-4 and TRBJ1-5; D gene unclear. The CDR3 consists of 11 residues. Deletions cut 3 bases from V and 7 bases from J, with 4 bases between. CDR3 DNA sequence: TGTGCCAGCAGTTTGAAGCAGCCCCAGCATTTT. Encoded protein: CASSLKQPQHF.

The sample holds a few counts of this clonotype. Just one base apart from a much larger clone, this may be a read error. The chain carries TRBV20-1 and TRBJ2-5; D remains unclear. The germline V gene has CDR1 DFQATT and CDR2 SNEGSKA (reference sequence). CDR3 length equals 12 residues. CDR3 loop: CGARLGQETQYF. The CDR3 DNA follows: TGCGGTGCTAGGCTGGGCCAAGAGACCCAGTACTTC.

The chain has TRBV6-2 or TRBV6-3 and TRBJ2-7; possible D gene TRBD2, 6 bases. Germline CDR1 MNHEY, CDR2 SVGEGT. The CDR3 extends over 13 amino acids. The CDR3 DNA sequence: TGTGCTAGACCGCCCTCCGGGAGCTACGAGCAGTACGTC. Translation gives CARPPSGSYEQYV.

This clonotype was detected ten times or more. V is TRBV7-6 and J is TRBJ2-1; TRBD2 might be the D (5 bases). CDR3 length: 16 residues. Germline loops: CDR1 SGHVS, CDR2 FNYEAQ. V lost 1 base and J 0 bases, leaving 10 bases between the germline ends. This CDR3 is CASSLDPGSSYNEQFF. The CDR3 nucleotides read TGTGCCAGCAGCTTAGATCCGGGAAGCTCCTACAATGAGCAGTTCTTC.

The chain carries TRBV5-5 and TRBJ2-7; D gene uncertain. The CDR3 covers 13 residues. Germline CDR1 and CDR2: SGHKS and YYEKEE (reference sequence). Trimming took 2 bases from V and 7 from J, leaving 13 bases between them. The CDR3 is CASSLIAPREQYF. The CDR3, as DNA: TGTGCCAGCAGCTTAATAGCCCCACGGGAGCAGTACTTC.

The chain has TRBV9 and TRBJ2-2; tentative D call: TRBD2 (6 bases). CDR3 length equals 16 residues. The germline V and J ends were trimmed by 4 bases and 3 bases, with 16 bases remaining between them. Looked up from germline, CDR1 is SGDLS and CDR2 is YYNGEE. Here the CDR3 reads CASSFLGTRHTGELFF. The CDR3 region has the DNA TGTGCCAGCAGCTTCCTCGGGACTCGACACACCGGGGAGCTGTTTTTT.

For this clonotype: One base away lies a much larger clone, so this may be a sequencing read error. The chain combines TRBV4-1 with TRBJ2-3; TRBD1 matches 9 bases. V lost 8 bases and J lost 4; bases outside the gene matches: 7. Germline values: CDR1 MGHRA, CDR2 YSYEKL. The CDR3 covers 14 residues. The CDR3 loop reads CASGRTGVSDTQYF. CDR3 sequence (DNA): TGCGCCAGCGGACGGACAGGGGTTTCAGATACGCAGTATTTT.

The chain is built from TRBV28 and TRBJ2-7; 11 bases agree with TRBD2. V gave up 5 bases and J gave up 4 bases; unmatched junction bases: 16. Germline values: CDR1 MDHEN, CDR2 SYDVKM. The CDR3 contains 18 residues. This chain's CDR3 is CASSLHSISGRGVYEQYF. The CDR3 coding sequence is TGTGCCAGCAGTCTACATTCCATTAGCGGGAGGGGCGTATACGAGCAGTACTTC.

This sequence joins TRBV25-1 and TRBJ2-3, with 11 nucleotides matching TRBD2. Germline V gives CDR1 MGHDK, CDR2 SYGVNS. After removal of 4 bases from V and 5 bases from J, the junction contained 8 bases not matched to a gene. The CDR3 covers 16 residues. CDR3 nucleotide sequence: TGTGCCAGCAGTGGAGGTAGCGGGAGGGGGCGAGATACGCAGTATTTT. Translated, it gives CASSGGSGRGRDTQYF.

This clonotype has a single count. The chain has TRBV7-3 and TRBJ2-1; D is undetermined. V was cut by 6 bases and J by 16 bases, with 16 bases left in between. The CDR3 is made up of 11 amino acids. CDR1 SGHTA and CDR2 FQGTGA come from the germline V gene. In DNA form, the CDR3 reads TGTGCCAGCAGGCAAAAGGGCTCCCCTTTCTTC. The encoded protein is CASRQKGSPFF. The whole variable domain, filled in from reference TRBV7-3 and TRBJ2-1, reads GAGVSQTPSNKVTEKGKYVELRCDPISGHTALYWYRQSLGQGPEFLIYFQGTGAADDSGLPNDRFFAVRPEGSVSTLKIQRTERGDSAVYLCASRQKGSPFFGPGTRLTVL.

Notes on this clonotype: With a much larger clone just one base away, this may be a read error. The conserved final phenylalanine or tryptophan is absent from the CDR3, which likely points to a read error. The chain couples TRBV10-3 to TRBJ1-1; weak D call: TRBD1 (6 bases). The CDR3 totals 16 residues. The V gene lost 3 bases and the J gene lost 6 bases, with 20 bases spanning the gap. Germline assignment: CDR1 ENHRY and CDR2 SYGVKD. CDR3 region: CAISEWGARGNPEAFL. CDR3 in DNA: TGTGCCATCAGTGAATGGGGGGCTCGGGGAAACCCTGAAGCTTTCCTT.

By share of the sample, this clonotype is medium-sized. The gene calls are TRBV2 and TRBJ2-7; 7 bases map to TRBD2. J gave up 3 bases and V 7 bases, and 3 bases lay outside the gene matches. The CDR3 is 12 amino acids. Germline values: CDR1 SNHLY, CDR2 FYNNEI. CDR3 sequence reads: CASTGGSYEQYF. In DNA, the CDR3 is TGTGCCAGCACCGGCGGGAGCTACGAGCAGTACTTC.

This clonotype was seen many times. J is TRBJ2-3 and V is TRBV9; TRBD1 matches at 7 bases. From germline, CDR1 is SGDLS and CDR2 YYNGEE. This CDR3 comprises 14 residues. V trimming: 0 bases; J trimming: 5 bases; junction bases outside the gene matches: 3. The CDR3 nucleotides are TGTGCCAGCAGCGTAGCCTACAGGGGAGATACGCAGTATTTT. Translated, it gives CASSVAYRGDTQYF.

This CDR3 is CASSSGTGVNDEQFF. Written as DNA, the CDR3 is TGTGCCAGCAGCTCTGGGACAGGGGTTAACGATGAGCAGTTCTTC. The chain recombines TRBV7-2 with TRBJ2-1; 10 bases map to TRBD1. CDR1 is SGHTA, CDR2 FQGNSA, per germline. CDR3 length: 15 amino acids. V was clipped by 4 bases and J by 8 bases; unmatched bases: 8.

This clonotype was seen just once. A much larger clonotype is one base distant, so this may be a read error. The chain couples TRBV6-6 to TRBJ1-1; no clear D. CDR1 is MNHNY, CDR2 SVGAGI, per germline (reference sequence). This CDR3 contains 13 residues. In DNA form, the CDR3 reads TGTGCCTGCAGTCGGGCCGTGGACTATGAAGCTTTCTTT. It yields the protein CACSRAVDYEAFF.

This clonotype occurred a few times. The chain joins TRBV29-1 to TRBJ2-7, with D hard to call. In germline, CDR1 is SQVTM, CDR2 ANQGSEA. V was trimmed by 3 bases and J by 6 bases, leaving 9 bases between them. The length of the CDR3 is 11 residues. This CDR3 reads CSVDLNGEQYF. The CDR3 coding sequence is TGCAGCGTTGACCTAAATGGCGAGCAGTACTTC.

The CDR3: CASGTSGLYNEQFF. The CDR3, as DNA: TGTGCCAGCGGGACTAGCGGGTTATACAATGAGCAGTTCTTC. The chain is built from TRBV25-1 and TRBJ2-1, with 12 bases identical to TRBD2. The CDR3 covers 14 residues. Germline assignment: CDR1 MGHDK and CDR2 SYGVNS. With 8 bases clipped from V and 4 bases from J, the junction kept 3 bases outside the gene matches.